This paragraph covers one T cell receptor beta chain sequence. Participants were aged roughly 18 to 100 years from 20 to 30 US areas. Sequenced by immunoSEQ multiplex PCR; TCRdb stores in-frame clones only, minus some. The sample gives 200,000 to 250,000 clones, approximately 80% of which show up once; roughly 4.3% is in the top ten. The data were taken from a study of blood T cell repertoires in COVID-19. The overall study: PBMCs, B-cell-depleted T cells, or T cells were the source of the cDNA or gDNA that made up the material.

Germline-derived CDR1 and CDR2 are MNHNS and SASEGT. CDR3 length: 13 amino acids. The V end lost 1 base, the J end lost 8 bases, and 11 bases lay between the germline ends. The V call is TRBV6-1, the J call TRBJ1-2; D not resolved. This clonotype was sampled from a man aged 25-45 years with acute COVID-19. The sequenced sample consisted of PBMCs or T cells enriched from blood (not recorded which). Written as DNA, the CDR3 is TGTGCCAGCAGTGAAGGGAGGGTGGGCGGCTACACCTTC. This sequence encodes CASSEGRVGGYTF.